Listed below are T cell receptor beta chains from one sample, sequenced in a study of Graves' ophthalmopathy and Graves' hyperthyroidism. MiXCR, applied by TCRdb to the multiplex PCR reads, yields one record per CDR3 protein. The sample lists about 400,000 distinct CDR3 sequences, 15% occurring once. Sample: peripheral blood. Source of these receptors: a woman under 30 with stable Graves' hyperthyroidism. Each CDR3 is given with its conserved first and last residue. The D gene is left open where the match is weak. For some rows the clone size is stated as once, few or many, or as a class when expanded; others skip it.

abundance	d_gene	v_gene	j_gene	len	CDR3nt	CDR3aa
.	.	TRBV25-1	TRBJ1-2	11	TGTGCCAGCAGTGGACCGTGGGGCTACACCTTC	CASSGPWGYTF
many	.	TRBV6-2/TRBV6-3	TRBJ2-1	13	TGTGCCAGCAGTTTCCCTCAGGCTATGAGGCAGTTCTTC	CASSFPQAMRQFF
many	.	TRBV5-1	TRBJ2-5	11	TGTGCCAGCAGTCGAGAGGAGACCCAGTACTTC	CASSREETQYF
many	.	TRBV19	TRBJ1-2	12	TGTGCCAGCAAACAGGGATCCTATGGCTACACCTTC	CASKQGSYGYTF
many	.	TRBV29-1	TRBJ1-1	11	TGCAGCGTTGTTCAGGGTACTGAAGCTTTCTTT	CSVVQGTEAFF
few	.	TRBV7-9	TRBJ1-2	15	TGTGCCAGCAGCTTTCCAAGGCCCCCTGGCTATGGCTACACCTTC	CASSFPRPPGYGYTF
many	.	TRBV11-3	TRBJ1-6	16	TGTGCCAGCAGCTTAGGAGGATTATCCTATAATTCACCCCTCCACTTT	CASSLGGLSYNSPLHF
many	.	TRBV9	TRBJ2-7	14	TGTGCCAGCAGCGTAGGGGGGGAAGGCTACGAGCAGTACTTC	CASSVGGEGYEQYF
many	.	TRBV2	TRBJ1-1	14	TGTGCCAGCAGAAAACAGGTTGGTAACACTGAAGCCTTCTTT	CASRKQVGNTEAFF
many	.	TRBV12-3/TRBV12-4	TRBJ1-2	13	TGTGCCAGCAGTACCCCGACAGGCTATGGCTACACCTTC	CASSTPTGYGYTF
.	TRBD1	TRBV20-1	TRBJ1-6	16	TGCAGTGCTCGAGGGACAGTGCTCTCCTATAATTCACCCCTCCACTTT	CSARGTVLSYNSPLHF
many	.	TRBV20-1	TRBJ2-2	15	TGCAGTGCTAGAGAAGGGGTGGGAAACACCGGGGAGCTGTTTTTT	CSAREGVGNTGELFF
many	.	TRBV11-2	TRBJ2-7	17	TGTGCCAGCAGCTTAGTAGTAGTTCAATCAGGGGTGATAGAGCAGTACTTC	CASSLVVVQSGVIEQYF
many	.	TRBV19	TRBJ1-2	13	TGTGCCAGTAGTATCCCCAGGGCGGATGGCTACACCTTC	CASSIPRADGYTF
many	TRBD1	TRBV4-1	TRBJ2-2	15	TGCGCCAGCAGCCGAGGACAGGCGAACACCGGGGAGCTGTTTTTT	CASSRGQANTGELFF
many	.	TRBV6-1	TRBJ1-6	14	TGTGCCAGCAGTCCTCTGACAGCTAATTCACCCCTCCACTTT	CASSPLTANSPLHF
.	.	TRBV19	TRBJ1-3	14	TGTGCCAGTAGCTCCGGGGGGGCTGGAAACACCATATATTTT	CASSSGGAGNTIYF
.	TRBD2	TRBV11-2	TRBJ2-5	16	TGTGCCAGCAGCTTGGTAGCGGGGGGCGTCCGAGAGACCCAGTACTTC	CASSLVAGGVRETQYF
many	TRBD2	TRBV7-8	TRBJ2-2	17	TGTGCCAGCAGCGTCTCCCTAGCGGGGTTTAACACCGGGGAGCTGTTTTTT	CASSVSLAGFNTGELFF
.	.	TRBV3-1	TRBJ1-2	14	TGTGCCAGCAGCCAAGATGTAGGCAGGGGAGGCTACACCTTC	CASSQDVGRGGYTF
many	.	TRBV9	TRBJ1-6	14	TGTGCCAGCAGCGTAGCGGACATCGGGTCGGCCCTCCACTTT	CASSVADIGSALHF
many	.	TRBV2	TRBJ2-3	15	TGTGCCAGCAGTGAACGTTTATCTCCCACAGATACGCAGTATTTT	CASSERLSPTDTQYF
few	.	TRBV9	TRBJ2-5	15	TGTGCCAGCAGCGTAAGTCCCCGGGACGGGGAGACCCAGTACTTC	CASSVSPRDGETQYF
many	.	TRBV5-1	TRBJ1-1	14	TGCGCCAGCAGACAGAGCGAAGGGCACACTGAAGCTTTCTTT	CASRQSEGHTEAFF
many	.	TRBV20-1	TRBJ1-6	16	TGCAGTGCTAGAGATGAAATCGCGGGACTAGACTCACCCCTCCACTTT	CSARDEIAGLDSPLHF
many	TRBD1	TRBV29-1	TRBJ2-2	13	TGCAGCGTTAAGGACAGGAGCACCGGGGAGCTGTTTTTT	CSVKDRSTGELFF
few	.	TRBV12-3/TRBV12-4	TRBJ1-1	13	TGTGCCAGCAGTCACATTTGGAGGGAAGGAGCTTTCTTT	CASSHIWREGAFF
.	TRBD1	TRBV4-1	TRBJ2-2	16	TGCGCCAGCAGCCTAAGACAGGGGGCGGTCACCGGGGAGCTGTTTTTT	CASSLRQGAVTGELFF
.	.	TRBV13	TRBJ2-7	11	TGTGCCAGCAGCTTAGACACAGGGAAGTACTTC	CASSLDTGKYF
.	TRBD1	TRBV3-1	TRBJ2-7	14	TGTGCCAACAGTCTACCGGGACAGGGAACCGAGCAGTACTTC	CANSLPGQGTEQYF
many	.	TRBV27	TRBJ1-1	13	TGTGCCAGCAGTTCACTAACAGAATCTGAAGCTTTCTTT	CASSSLTESEAFF
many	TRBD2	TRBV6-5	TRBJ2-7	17	TGTGCCAGCAGTTACGCGAGTAGTGCCGGGACTAATTACGAGCAGTACTTC	CASSYASSAGTNYEQYF
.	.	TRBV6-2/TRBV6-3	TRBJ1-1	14	TGTGCCAGCAGTCCCCAACAGAGGTACACTGAAGCTTTCTTT	CASSPQQRYTEAFF
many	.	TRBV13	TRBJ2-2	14	TGTGCCAGCAGCCCAAGACAGAACACCGGGGAGCTGTTTTTT	CASSPRQNTGELFF
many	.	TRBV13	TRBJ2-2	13	TGTGCCAGCGTTGTAACGATCACCGGGGAGCTGTTTTTT	CASVVTITGELFF
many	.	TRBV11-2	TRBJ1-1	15	TGTGCCAGCAGCGACCGGACGGGGATTAACACTGAAGCTTTCTTT	CASSDRTGINTEAFF
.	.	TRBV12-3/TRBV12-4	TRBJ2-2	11	TGTGCCTCAACCCCGGGCGGGGAGCTGTTTTTT	CASTPGGELFF
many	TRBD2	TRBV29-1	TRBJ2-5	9	TGCGACGGGGGGAAGACCCAGTACTTC	CDGGKTQYF
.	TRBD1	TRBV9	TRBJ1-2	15	TGTGCCAGCAGCGTAGGGACAGGCCCTTCCTATGGCTACACCTTC	CASSVGTGPSYGYTF
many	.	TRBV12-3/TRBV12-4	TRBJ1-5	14	TGTGCCAGCAGTTTGGGGGGGGTAGATCAGCCCCAGCATTTT	CASSLGGVDQPQHF
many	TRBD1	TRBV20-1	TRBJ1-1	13	TGCAGTGCTAGACCTACAGGGGGCACTGAAGCTTTCTTT	CSARPTGGTEAFF